This T cell receptor beta chain was captured in a study of Ad26.COV2.S vaccination and SARS-CoV-2 variants. Study at large: This donor came from the COV1001 trial of Ad26.COV2.S. Donor got 5x10^10 or 1x10^11 viral particles of Ad26.COV2.S.

The study's findings and limits: Reports say spike-specific CD8+ and CD4+ T cell responses covered substantial breadth after vaccination.

Only in-frame clones appear in the TCRdb table, and some are missing; sequencing was by immunoSEQ multiplex PCR. The repertoire holds 400,000 to 500,000 clones, with around 87% as singletons. In the case of this clone: What it binds is not known.

The CDR3 length is 14 residues. Germline V gene sequence: CDR1 MNHNS, CDR2 SASEGT. The V gene lost 2 bases and the J gene lost 2 bases, with 10 bases spanning the gap. Treatment denoted: about 20 received Ad26.COV2.S at low or high dose, single or two shots; 5 received placebo; per-sample allocation not given. Material that was analyzed had been drawn on day 63 after the first vaccine or placebo injection. Immunization relied on an Ad26 vector, which expressed Wuhan-strain SARS-CoV-2 spike. The specimen was peripheral blood, collected in a trial of Ad26.COV2.S vaccine versus placebo. This chain links TRBV6-1 with TRBJ2-7; D is unresolved. The TCR was taken from a person between 18 and 65 years old who received the Ad26.COV2.S COVID-19 vaccine or a placebo. CDR3 residues: CASSELAGPYEQYF. CDR3 nucleotides: TGTGCCAGCAGTGAATTGGCAGGCCCCTACGAGCAGTACTTC.